These T cell receptor beta chains were read from a single sample in a study of T cell responses to AZD1222 COVID-19 vaccine. Profiled with immunoSEQ multiplex PCR; TCRdb holds only in-frame clones, not every one. The table includes around 120,000 clones, roughly 91% detected once. Source: peripheral blood, taken on day 0 of AZD1222 vaccination. These TCRs come from an adult in good health. CDR3s include the opening cysteine and the closing phenylalanine or tryptophan. A D gene is named only where the DNA matches it firmly. Expanded clones get a size class; other rows say once, few or many, or leave the size out.

D	V	size	J	DNA	CDR3
-	TRBV5-1	-	TRBJ1-2	TGCGCCAGCAGCTTGGGCCAGTCGGGGTCAAGAGGCTACACCTTC	CASSLGQSGSRGYTF
-	TRBV3-1/TRBV3-2	once	TRBJ1-2	TGTGCCAGCAGCCAAAAACGCCCCACCGGGGGGGGTAACGGCTACACCTTC	CASSQKRPTGGGNGYTF
-	TRBV7-2	once	TRBJ2-5	TGTGCCAGCAGCCGCGGGACCTCCCTGGAAGAGACCCAGTACTTC	CASSRGTSLEETQYF
-	TRBV10-2	-	TRBJ2-3	TGCGCCAGCAGGGCTTACAGTGAGCCGACCCCAGATACGCAGTATTTT	CASRAYSEPTPDTQYF
-	TRBV4-2	-	TRBJ2-2	TGTGCCAGCAGCCAAGAGGAGAGGAACACCGGGGAGCTGTTTTTT	CASSQEERNTGELFF
-	TRBV11-3	-	TRBJ2-7	TGTGCCAGCAAGATGACCCGGGAACATTCCTACGAGCAGTACTTC	CASKMTREHSYEQYF
-	TRBV6-5	-	TRBJ2-7	TGTGCCACCGCGGAAGGGGTCTACGAGCAGTACTTC	CATAEGVYEQYF
-	TRBV14	-	TRBJ2-1	TGTGCCAGCAGCCAAGTTGCGGGGTCCTACAATGAGCAGTTCTTC	CASSQVAGSYNEQFF
-	TRBV10-3	few	TRBJ2-5	TGTGCCATCAGTGAGTCCGGACAGCAAGAGACCCAGTACTTC	CAISESGQQETQYF
-	TRBV10-1	-	TRBJ1-2	TGCGCCAGCAGTGAGTTAGGGACCGCGGCGTATGGCTACACCTTC	CASSELGTAAYGYTF
-	TRBV2	-	TRBJ1-1	TGTGCCAGTCGACAGCACACTGAAGCTTTCTTT	CASRQHTEAFF
-	TRBV29-1	-	TRBJ2-1	TGCAGCGTTGAGAGGCCCTACAATGAGCAGTTCTTC	CSVERPYNEQFF
-	TRBV18	once	TRBJ1-2	TGTGCCAGCTCCCCGGGGACCGACTTCCGCAACTATGGCTACACCTTC	CASSPGTDFRNYGYTF
TRBD2	TRBV7-6	-	TRBJ2-1	TGTGCCAGCAGCTTAGCGGCTAGCGGAGGGGCCAACTACAATGAGCAGTTCTTC	CASSLAASGGANYNEQFF
TRBD1	TRBV3-1/TRBV3-2	-	TRBJ1-2	TGTGCCAGCAGCCCACAGGGGTCCTATGGCTACACCTTC	CASSPQGSYGYTF
TRBD1	TRBV4-3	-	TRBJ1-4	TGCGCCAGCAGCCCTACACAAGGGACAGTGGGTGAAAAACTGTTTTTT	CASSPTQGTVGEKLFF
TRBD2	TRBV6-2/TRBV6-3	-	TRBJ2-2	TGTGCCAGCAGTTTCGGGGGGATCACTAACACCGGGGAGCTGTTTTTT	CASSFGGITNTGELFF
-	TRBV7-9	-	TRBJ2-7	TGTGCCAGCAGCTTAGCGTCAGGGTATGTCTACGAGCAGTACTTC	CASSLASGYVYEQYF
-	TRBV7-2	-	TRBJ1-5	TGTGCCAGCAGCTTAATAAAAGGATGGGGGCAGCCCCAGCATTTT	CASSLIKGWGQPQHF
-	TRBV29-1	-	TRBJ1-1	TGCAGCGTTGGAGGGGACTTGAACACTGAAGCTTTCTTT	CSVGGDLNTEAFF